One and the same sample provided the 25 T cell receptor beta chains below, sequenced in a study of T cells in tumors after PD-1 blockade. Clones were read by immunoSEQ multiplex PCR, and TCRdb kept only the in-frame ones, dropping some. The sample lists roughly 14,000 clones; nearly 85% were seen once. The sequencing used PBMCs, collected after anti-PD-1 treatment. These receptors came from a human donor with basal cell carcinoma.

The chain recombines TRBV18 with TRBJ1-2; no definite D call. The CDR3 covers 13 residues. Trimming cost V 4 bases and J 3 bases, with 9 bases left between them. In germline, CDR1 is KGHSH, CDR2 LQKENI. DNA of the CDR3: TGTGCCAGCTCACTAACAGAGTACTATGGCTACACCTTC. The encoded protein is CASSLTEYYGYTF.

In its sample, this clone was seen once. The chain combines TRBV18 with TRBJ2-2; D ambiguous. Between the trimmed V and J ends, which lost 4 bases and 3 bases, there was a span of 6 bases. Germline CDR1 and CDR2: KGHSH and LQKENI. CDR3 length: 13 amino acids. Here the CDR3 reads CASSRKHTGELFF. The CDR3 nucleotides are TGTGCCAGCTCACGTAAGCACACCGGGGAGCTGTTTTTT.

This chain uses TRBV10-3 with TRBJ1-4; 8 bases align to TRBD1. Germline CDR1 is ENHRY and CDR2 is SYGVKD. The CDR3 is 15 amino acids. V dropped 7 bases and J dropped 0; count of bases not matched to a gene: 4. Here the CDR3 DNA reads TGTGCCATCAAAGCGACAGGGGCAACTAATGAAAAACTGTTTTTT. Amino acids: CAIKATGATNEKLFF.

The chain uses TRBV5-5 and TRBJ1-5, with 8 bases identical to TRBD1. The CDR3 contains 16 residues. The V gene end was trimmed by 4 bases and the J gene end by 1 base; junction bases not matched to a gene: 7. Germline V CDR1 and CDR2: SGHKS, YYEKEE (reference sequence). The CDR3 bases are TGTGCCAGCAGCCCCATGGGACAGGTCAGCAATCAGCCCCAGCATTTT. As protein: CASSPMGQVSNQPQHF.

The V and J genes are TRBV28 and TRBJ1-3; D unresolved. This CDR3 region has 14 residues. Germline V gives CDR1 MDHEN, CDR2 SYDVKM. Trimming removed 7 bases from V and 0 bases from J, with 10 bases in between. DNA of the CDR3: TGTGCCAGCACCCAAGGGTCCTCTGGAAACACCATATATTTT. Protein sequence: CASTQGSSGNTIYF.

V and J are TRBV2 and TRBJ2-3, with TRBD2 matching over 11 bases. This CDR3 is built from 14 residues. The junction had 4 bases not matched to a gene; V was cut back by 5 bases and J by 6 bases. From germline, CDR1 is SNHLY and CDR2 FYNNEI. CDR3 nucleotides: TGTGCCAGCAGTATTAGCGGGAGGGGCGATACGCAGTATTTT. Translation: CASSISGRGDTQYF.

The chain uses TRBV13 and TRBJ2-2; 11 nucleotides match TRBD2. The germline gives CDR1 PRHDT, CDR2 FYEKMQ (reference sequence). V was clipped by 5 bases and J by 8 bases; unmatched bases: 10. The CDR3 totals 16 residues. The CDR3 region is CASSRRGLAAPGELFF. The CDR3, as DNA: TGTGCCAGCAGCCGCCGGGGACTAGCGGCCCCTGGGGAGCTGTTTTTT.

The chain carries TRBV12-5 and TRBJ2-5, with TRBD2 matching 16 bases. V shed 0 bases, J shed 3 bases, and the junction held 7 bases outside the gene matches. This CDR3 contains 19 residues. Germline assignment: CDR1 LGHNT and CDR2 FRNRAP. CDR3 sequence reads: CASGLVTGTSGREKETQYF. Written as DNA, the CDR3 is TGTGCTAGTGGTTTGGTAACCGGGACTAGCGGGAGGGAGAAAGAGACCCAGTACTTC.

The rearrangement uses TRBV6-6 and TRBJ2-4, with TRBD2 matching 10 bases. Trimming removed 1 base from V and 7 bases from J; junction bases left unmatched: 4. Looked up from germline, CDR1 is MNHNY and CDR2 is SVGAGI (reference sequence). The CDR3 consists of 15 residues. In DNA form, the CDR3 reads TGTGCCAGCAGTTACTTCAGCGGGAGGGAGAACATTCAGTACTTC. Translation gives CASSYFSGRENIQYF.

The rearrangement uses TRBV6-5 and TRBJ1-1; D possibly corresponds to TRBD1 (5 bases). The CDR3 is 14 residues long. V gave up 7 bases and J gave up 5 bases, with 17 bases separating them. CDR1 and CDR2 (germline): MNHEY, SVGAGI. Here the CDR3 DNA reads TGTGCCAGCACTCATACTTCGGGGCTTACTGAAGCTTTCTTT. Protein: CASTHTSGLTEAFF.

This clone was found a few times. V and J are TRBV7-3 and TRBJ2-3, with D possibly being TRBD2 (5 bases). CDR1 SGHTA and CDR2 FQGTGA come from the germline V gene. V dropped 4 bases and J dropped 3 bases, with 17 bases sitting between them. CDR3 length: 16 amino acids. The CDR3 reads CASSSGLGPWTDTQYF. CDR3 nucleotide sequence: TGTGCCAGCAGCTCCGGACTTGGGCCGTGGACAGATACGCAGTATTTT.

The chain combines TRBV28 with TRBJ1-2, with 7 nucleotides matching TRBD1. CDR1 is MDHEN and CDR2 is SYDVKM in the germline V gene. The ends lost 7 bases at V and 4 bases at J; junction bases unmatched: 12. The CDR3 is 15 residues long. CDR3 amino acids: CASKRKTGYVYGYTF. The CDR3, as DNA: TGTGCCAGCAAGAGAAAGACAGGGTACGTCTATGGCTACACCTTC.

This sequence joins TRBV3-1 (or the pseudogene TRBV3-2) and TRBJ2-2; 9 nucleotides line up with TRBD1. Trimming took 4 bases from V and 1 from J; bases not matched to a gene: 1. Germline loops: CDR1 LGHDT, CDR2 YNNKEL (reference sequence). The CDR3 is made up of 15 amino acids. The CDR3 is CASSLGQGNTGELFF. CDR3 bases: TGTGCCAGCAGCCTGGGACAGGGGAACACCGGGGAGCTGTTTTTT.

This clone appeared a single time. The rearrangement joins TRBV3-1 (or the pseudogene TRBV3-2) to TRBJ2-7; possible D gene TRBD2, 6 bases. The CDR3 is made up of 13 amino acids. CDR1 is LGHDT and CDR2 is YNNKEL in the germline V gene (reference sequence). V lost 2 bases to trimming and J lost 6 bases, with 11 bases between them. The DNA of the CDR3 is TGTGCCAGCAGCCAACGCGGAGGGCTCGAGCAGTACTTC. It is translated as CASSQRGGLEQYF.

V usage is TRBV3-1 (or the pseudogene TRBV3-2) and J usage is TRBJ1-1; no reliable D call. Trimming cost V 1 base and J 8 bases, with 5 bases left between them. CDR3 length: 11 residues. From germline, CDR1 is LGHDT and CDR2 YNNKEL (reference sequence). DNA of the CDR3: TGTGCCAGCAGCCAAGTCGAAGAAGCTTTCTTT. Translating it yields CASSQVEEAFF.

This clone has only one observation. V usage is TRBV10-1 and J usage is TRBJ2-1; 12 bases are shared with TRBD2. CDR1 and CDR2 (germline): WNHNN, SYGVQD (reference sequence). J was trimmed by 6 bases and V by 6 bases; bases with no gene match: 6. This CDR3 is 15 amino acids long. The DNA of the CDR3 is TGCGCCAGCAGCCTGACTAGCGGGAGATCCAATGAGCAGTTCTTC. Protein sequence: CASSLTSGRSNEQFF.

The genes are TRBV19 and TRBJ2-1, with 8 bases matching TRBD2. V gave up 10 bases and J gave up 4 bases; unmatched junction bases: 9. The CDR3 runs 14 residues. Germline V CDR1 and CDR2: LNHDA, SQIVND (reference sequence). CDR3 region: CATIPGGGYNEQFF. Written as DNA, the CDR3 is TGTGCCACCATCCCGGGAGGGGGGTACAATGAGCAGTTCTTC. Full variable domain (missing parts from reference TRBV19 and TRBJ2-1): DGGITQSPKYLFRKEGQNVTLSCEQNLNHDAMYWYRQDPGQGLRLIYYSQIVNDFQKGDIAEGYSVSREKKESFPLTVTSAQKNPTAFYLCATIPGGGYNEQFFGPGTRLTVL.

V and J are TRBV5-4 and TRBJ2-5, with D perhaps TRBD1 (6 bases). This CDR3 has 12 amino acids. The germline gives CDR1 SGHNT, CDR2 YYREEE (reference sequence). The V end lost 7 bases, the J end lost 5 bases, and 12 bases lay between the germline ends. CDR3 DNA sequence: TGTGCCAGCCATCTGAGGGGGGAGACCCAGTACTTC. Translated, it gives CASHLRGETQYF.

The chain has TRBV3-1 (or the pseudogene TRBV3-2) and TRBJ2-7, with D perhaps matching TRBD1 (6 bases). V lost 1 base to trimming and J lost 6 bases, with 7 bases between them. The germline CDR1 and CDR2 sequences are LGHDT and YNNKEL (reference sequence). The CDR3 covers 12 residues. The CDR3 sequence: CASSQAGVEQYF. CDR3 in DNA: TGTGCCAGCAGCCAAGCAGGGGTCGAGCAGTACTTC.

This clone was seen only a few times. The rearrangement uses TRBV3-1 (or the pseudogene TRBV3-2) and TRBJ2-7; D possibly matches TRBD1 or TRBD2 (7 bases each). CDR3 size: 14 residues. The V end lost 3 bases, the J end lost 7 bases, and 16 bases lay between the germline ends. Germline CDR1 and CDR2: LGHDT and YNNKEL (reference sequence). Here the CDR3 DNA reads TGTGCCAGCAGCCACCCAGGGGGGGCTAGGGAGCAGTACTTC. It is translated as CASSHPGGAREQYF.

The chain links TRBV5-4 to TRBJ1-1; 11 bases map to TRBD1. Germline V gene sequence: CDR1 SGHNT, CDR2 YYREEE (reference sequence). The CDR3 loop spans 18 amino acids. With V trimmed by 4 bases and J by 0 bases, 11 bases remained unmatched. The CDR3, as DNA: TGTGCCAGCAGCACGCCGGGACAGGGGGTACTCATGAACACTGAAGCTTTCTTT. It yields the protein CASSTPGQGVLMNTEAFF.

CDR3 region: CASSLGTTERGYTF. Here the CDR3 DNA reads TGCGCCAGCAGCTTGGGGACAACCGAGCGAGGCTACACCTTC. The chain combines TRBV5-1 with TRBJ1-2; a weak D match, TRBD1 (5 bases). The CDR3 is 14 amino acids. The germline gives CDR1 SGHRS, CDR2 YFSETQ. With 0 bases removed from V and 8 bases from J, the gap between germline ends came to 14 bases.

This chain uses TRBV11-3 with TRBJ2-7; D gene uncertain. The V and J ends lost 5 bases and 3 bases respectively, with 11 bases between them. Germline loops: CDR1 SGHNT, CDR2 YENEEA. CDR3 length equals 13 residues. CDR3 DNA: TGTGCCAGCAGCGTAAACTGGGGCTACGAGCAGTACTTC. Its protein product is CASSVNWGYEQYF. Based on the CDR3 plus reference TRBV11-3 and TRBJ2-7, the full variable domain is EAGVVQSPRYKIIEKKQPVAFWCNPISGHNTLYWYLQNLGQGPELLIRYENEEAVDDSQLPKDRFSAERLKGVDSTLKIQPAELGDSAVYLCASSVNWGYEQYFGPGTRLTVT.

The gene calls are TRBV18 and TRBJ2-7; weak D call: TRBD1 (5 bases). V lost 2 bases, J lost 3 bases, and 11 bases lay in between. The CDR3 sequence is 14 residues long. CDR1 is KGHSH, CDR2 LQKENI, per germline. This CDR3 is CASSPYPGLYEQYF. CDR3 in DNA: TGTGCCAGCTCACCATATCCAGGGCTCTACGAGCAGTACTTC.

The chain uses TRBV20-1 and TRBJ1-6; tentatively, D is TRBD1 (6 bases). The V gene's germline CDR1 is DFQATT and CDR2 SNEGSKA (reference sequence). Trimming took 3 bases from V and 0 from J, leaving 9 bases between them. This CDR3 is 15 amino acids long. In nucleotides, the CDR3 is TGCAGTGCTAGTCCGGGGGCCTCCTATAATTCACCCCTCCACTTT. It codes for CSASPGASYNSPLHF.